This T cell receptor beta chain was documented in a study of cytomegalovirus exposure and HLA in healthy donors. The PCR employed 60 Vbeta primers together with 13 Jbeta primers. Sequencing was performed with immunoSEQ multiplex PCR; in TCRdb, only in-frame clones are kept and a portion is missing. This sample carries around 140,000 clones, about 76% of them seen once, and the ten largest clones take less than 5%. Study conclusions and caveats: Exclusion as indistinguishable affected some V segments, including TRBV6-2 and TRBV6-3. Later, TCR association rates were found to vary by HLA locus, highest for DRB1 and lowest for HLA-C.

This CDR3 has 14 residues. Germline V gene lookup returns CDR1 MGHDK and CDR2 SYGVNS. Trimming took 2 bases from V and 7 from J, leaving 14 bases between them. Turning to this clone: Antigen: not known.

The TCR originated in a male donor in good health and CMV-seronegative. The V and J genes are TRBV25-1 and TRBJ1-2, with a tentative D call TRBD1 (5 bases). Material: PBMCs. Here the CDR3 DNA reads TGTGCCAGCAGTGAAAGTTTGGGCAGGGTTGGCTACACCTTC. Translation gives CASSESLGRVGYTF.